This T cell receptor (beta chain) originates from a study of T cell responses to AZD1222 COVID-19 vaccine. Study-wide results and limits: At baseline, seropositivity was found in only a handful of AZD1222 recipients. Spike-specific TCRs gained breadth and depth after people received two AZD1222 doses.

This clone was picked up a small number of times. Its antigen remains unknown. The CDR3 has 12 residues. Trimming pared 2 bases from V and 6 bases from J, leaving 5 bases between. The germline gives CDR1 SEHNR, CDR2 FQNEAQ (reference sequence). The method was immunoSEQ multiplex PCR; TCRdb's version includes in-frame clones alone and lacks a portion of them. The sample yields about 180,000 clones, about 90% seen once. The chain links TRBV7-9 to TRBJ1-5, with D uncertain. The sample here was peripheral blood, taken on day 0 of AZD1222 vaccination. The sequence derives from an adult in good health. CDR3 bases: TGTGCCAGCAGCTTACTAGGTCAGCCCCAGCATTTT. It yields the protein CASSLLGQPQHF.